The TCR beta chain under discussion was sequenced for a study of blood T cell repertoires in COVID-19. About the research overall: COVID-19 samples from acute and convalescent phases originated in the United States, Italy and Spain. T cells, B-cell-depleted T cells, or PBMCs supplied cDNA or gDNA.

The germline V gene encodes CDR1 MDHEN and CDR2 SYDVKM. Between the trimmed V and J ends, which lost 0 bases and 5 bases, there was a span of 5 bases. This CDR3 has 13 amino acids. How the authors handled the data: Researchers report that nucleated cell counts were estimated from reference gene primer amplification. Produced via immunoSEQ multiplex PCR; TCRdb's table is partial and in-frame only. V and J calls and clone size come straight from that table; D and trimming were deduced from the DNA. Of some 30,000 clones detected, about 87% appear once; the ten largest clones hold 9.5% to 15%. This chain uses TRBV28 with TRBJ2-1, with a possible D match to TRBD2 (5 bases). Sequenced material: peripheral blood. The receptor's source is a human donor in a cohort sampled during active COVID-19. The donor label of this sample is uncertain. The CDR3 sequence: CASSLWGDNEQFF. Here the CDR3 DNA reads TGTGCCAGCAGTTTATGGGGAGACAATGAGCAGTTCTTC.